One sample yielded the 9 T cell receptor beta chains listed below, sequenced in a study of CD8 T cells in Susac syndrome. RNA amounts of roughly 0.5 to 1 ug underwent reverse transcription with random hexamers. Each CDR3 protein gets one entry after TCRdb re-called the immunoSEQ multiplex PCR reads with MiXCR. The sample has around 130,000 distinct CDR3 sequences, around 94% seen once. Material for sequencing was CD4+ T cells from PBMCs. These receptor sequences come from a human donor in good health.

The V gene is TRBV27, the J gene TRBJ2-2; tentatively, D is TRBD1 (5 bases). Germline V CDR1 and CDR2: MNHEY, SMNVEV (reference sequence). This CDR3 spans 13 amino acids. The ends were cut back, 2 bases at V and 5 bases at J, with 6 bases in the middle. CDR3 loop: CASSLRQTGELFF. The CDR3 DNA follows: TGTGCCAGCAGTTTAAGACAGACCGGGGAGCTGTTTTTT.

The chain links TRBV11-2 to TRBJ2-7; D is undetermined. This CDR3 has 13 residues. Germline lookup yields CDR1 SGHAT and CDR2 FQNNGV. V was trimmed by 2 bases and J by 0 bases, leaving 5 bases between them. CDR3 nucleotide sequence: TGTGCCAGCAGCTTAACGGACTCCTACGAGCAGTACTTC. Its protein is CASSLTDSYEQYF. The full variable domain, completed using reference TRBV11-2 and TRBJ2-7, is EAGVAQSPRYKIIEKRQSVAFWCNPISGHATLYWYQQILGQGPKLLIQFQNNGVVDDSQLPKDRFSAERLKGVDSTLKIQPAKLEDSAVYLCASSLTDSYEQYFGPGTRLTVT.

The chain is built from TRBV19 and TRBJ2-1; maybe TRBD1 (6 bases). Per the germline V gene, CDR1 is LNHDA and CDR2 is SQIVND (reference sequence). The V gene lost 5 bases and the J gene lost 5 bases, with 13 bases spanning the gap. CDR3 size: 14 residues. The CDR3 DNA is TGTGCCAGTAGTGGGGGCGGGCTTAACAATGAGCAGTTCTTC. Translating it yields CASSGGGLNNEQFF. Based on the CDR3 plus reference TRBV19 and TRBJ2-1, the full variable domain is DGGITQSPKYLFRKEGQNVTLSCEQNLNHDAMYWYRQDPGQGLRLIYYSQIVNDFQKGDIAEGYSVSREKKESFPLTVTSAQKNPTAFYLCASSGGGLNNEQFFGPGTRLTVL.

J is TRBJ1-2 and V is TRBV19; 7 nucleotides match TRBD1. V lost 9 bases to trimming and J lost 0 bases; unmatched junction nucleotides: 4. The CDR3 runs to 13 residues. CDR1 and CDR2 (germline): LNHDA, SQIVND (reference sequence). As DNA, the CDR3 is TGTGCCAGCCGGGACAGCTCTAACTATGGCTACACCTTC. Its translation is CASRDSSNYGYTF.

This chain links TRBV5-1 with TRBJ2-7, with TRBD1 as a possible D gene (6 bases). The CDR3 has 14 amino acids. V was clipped by 0 bases and J by 3 bases, with 10 bases between them. The germline CDR1 and CDR2 sequences are SGHRS and YFSETQ. The CDR3 here is CASSLGGQYYEQYF. CDR3 in DNA: TGCGCCAGCAGCTTGGGGGGACAATACTACGAGCAGTACTTC.

The chain carries TRBV28 and TRBJ2-7; TRBD2 agrees at 11 bases. CDR1 MDHEN and CDR2 SYDVKM come from the germline V gene. The CDR3 length is 15 residues. J was trimmed by 2 bases and V by 2 bases; bases with no gene match: 2. The CDR3, as DNA: TGTGCCAGCAGTTTAACGGGACTAGCGGCCTACGAGCAGTACTTC. It translates to CASSLTGLAAYEQYF.

This clonotype was observed once. The chain combines TRBV3-1 with TRBJ2-5; D is undetermined. The CDR3 sequence is 13 residues long. V dropped 0 bases and J dropped 5 bases, with 7 bases sitting between them. Germline V gene lookup returns CDR1 LGHDT and CDR2 YNNKEL (reference sequence). This CDR3 is CASSQDRSETQYF. DNA of the CDR3: TGTGCCAGCAGCCAAGACCGATCGGAGACCCAGTACTTC.

V usage is TRBV5-1 and J usage is TRBJ2-1; D could derive from TRBD1 or TRBD2 (5 bases each). V dropped 1 base and J dropped 6 bases, with 8 bases sitting between them. CDR3 length: 13 residues. Germline values: CDR1 SGHRS, CDR2 YFSETQ. Written as DNA, the CDR3 is TGCGCCAGCAGCTTGACTAGGGGCAATGAGCAGTTCTTC. Amino acids: CASSLTRGNEQFF. Using reference TRBV5-1 and TRBJ2-1 for the parts outside the CDR3, the full variable domain is KAGVTQTPRYLIKTRGQQVTLSCSPISGHRSVSWYQQTPGQGLQFLFEYFSETQRNKGNFPGRFSGRQFSNSRSEMNVSTLELGDSALYLCASSLTRGNEQFFGPGTRLTVL.

This clonotype was found once. J is TRBJ2-1 and V is TRBV4-1; 14 positions match TRBD2. The CDR3 extends over 20 amino acids. Germline values: CDR1 MGHRA, CDR2 YSYEKL. J lost 6 bases, V lost 5 bases, and 18 bases had no gene match. The CDR3 protein is CASSSSSGTSGRGGANEQFF. CDR3 bases: TGCGCCAGCAGCTCCAGTTCCGGGACTAGCGGGAGAGGTGGGGCCAATGAGCAGTTCTTC.